The T cell receptor beta chain described here comes from a study of PD-L1 blockade in urothelial cancer. Some clones are missing from TCRdb's copy, which holds only in-frame ones; the method was immunoSEQ multiplex PCR. The sample includes some 120,000 clones, around 88% of them seen just once. This clone was seen only a few times. Indicated time point: peripheral blood 6 weeks after treatment start. With 0 bases removed from V and 0 bases from J, the gap between germline ends came to 8 bases. Per the germline V gene, CDR1 is SGHNT and CDR2 is YYREEE (reference sequence). The CDR3 length is 15 residues.

This sequence was found in a man between 60 and 70 years old with urothelial cancer. Sequencing was performed on PBMCs, taken around atezolizumab (anti-PD-L1) treatment. This rearrangement joins TRBV5-4 to TRBJ2-3; D is unclear. The CDR3 DNA sequence: TGTGCCAGCAGCTTGGATCTCGTTAGCACAGATACGCAGTATTTT. Protein sequence: CASSLDLVSTDTQYF.